This passage covers 3 T cell receptor beta chains from one sample sequenced in a study of shared clonotypes between healthy human individuals. Sequencing was performed with immunoSEQ multiplex PCR; in TCRdb, only in-frame clones are kept and a portion is missing. The sample lists approximately 500,000 clones, 81% occurring once. Sequencing was carried out using PBMCs. These receptors were collected from a woman aged 40 to 55 in good health. Some clones in this sample may be carry-over from other donors' samples.

J is TRBJ1-2 and V is TRBV4-2, with 10 bases matching TRBD1. The length of the CDR3 is 17 residues. With V trimmed by 5 bases and J by 4 bases, 13 bases remained unmatched. CDR1 and CDR2 from the germline V gene are LGHNA and YNFKEQ. In DNA, the CDR3 is TGTGCCAGCAGCGAATACTCGACAGGGGGCATTTTCTATGGCTACACCTTC. Amino acid sequence: CASSEYSTGGIFYGYTF.

With respect to this clone: This probably arose from a read error, given a far larger clone one base away. The same CDR3 can be traced to other DNA sequences in this sample. The chain combines TRBV6-5 with TRBJ2-5; 8 bases align to TRBD2. This CDR3 is built from 14 residues. Losses at the gene ends were 6 bases for V and 11 bases for J; bases not matched to a gene: 14. Germline V gives CDR1 MNHEY, CDR2 SVGAGI. CDR3 amino acids: CASSRSSGSWEQYF. In DNA form, the CDR3 reads TGTGCCAGCAGCCGTAGCAGCGGGAGTTGGGAGCAGTACTTC.

For this clone: This likely came from a read error, as a far larger clone is one base away. This chain links TRBV15 with TRBJ2-7; D might be TRBD1 or TRBD2, each matching 7 bases. This CDR3 region has 20 residues. In germline, CDR1 is LNHNV, CDR2 YYDKDF (reference sequence). The CDR3 region has the DNA TGTGCCACCGGCAGAGACAGGGATTGGGGAGCGGGACCACATCGGTACGAGCAGTACTTC. It encodes CATGRDRDWGAGPHRYEQYF. Full variable domain (outside the CDR3, taken from reference TRBV15 and TRBJ2-7): DAMVIQNPRYQVTQFGKPVTLSCSQTLNHNVMYWYQQKSSQAPKLLFHYYDKDFNNEADTPDNFQSRRPNTSFCFLDIRSPGLGDTAMYLCATGRDRDWGAGPHRYEQYFGPGTRLTVT.